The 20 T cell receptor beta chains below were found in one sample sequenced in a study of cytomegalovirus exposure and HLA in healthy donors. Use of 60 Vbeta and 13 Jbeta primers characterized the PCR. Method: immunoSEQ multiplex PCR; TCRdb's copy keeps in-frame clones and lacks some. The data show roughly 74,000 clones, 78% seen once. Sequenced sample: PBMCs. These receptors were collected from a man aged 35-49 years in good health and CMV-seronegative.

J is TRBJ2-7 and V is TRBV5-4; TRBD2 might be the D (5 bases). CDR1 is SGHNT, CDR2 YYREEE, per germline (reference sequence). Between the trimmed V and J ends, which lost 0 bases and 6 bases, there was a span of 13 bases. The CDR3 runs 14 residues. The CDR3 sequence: CASSLATEGVEQYF. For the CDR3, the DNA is TGTGCCAGCAGCTTGGCCACCGAGGGAGTCGAGCAGTACTTC.

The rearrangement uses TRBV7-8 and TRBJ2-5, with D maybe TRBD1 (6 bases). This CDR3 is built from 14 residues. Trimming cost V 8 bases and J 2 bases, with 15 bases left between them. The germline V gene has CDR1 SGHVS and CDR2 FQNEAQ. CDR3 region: CASAQTQGQETQYF. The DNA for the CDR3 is TGTGCCAGCGCCCAGACACAGGGACAAGAGACCCAGTACTTC. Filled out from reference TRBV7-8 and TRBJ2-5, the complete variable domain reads GAGVSQSPRYKVAKRGQDVALRCDPISGHVSLFWYQQALGQGPEFLTYFQNEAQLDKSGLPSDRFFAERPEGSVSTLKIQRTQQEDSAVYLCASAQTQGQETQYFGPGTRLLVL.

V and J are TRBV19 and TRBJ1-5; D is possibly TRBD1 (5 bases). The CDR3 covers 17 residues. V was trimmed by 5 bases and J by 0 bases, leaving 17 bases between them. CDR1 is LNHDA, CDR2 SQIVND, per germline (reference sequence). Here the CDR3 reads CASSARVGPPSNQPQHF. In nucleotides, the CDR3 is TGTGCCAGTAGTGCCAGGGTTGGTCCTCCTAGCAATCAGCCCCAGCATTTT. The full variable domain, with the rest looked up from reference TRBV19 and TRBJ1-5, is DGGITQSPKYLFRKEGQNVTLSCEQNLNHDAMYWYRQDPGQGLRLIYYSQIVNDFQKGDIAEGYSVSREKKESFPLTVTSAQKNPTAFYLCASSARVGPPSNQPQHFGDGTRLSIL.

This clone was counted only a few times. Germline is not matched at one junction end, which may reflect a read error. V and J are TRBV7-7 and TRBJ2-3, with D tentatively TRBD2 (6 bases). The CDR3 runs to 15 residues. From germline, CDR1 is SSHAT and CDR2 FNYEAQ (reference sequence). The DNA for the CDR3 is TGTGCTAGCAGCCCGGGAGAGGGGTCAACAGATACGCAGTATTTT. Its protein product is CASSPGEGSTDTQYF.

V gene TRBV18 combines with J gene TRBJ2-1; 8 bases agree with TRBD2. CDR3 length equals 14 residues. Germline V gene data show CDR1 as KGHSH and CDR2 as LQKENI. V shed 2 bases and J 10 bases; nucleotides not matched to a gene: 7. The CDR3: CASSPGREALEQFF. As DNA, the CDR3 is TGTGCCAGCTCACCAGGGCGGGAGGCTTTGGAGCAGTTCTTC.

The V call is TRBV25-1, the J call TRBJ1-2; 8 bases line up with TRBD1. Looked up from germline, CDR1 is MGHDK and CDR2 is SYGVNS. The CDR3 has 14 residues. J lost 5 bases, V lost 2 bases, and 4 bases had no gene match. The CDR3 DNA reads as TGTGCCAGCAGTGAACAGGGGGCTTGGTATGGCTACACCTTC. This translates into CASSEQGAWYGYTF.

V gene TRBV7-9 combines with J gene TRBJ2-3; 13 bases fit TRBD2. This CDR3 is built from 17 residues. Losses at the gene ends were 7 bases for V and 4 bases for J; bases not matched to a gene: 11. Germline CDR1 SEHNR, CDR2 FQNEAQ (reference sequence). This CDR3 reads CASTLGRGLAGSDTQYF. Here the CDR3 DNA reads TGTGCCAGCACCCTAGGGAGGGGACTAGCGGGGTCAGATACGCAGTATTTT.

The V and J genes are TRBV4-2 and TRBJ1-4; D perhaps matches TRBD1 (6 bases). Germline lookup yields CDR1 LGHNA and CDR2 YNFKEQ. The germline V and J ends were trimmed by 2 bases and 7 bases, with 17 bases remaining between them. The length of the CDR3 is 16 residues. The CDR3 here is CASSQSLGGNGEKLFF. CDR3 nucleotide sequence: TGTGCCAGCAGCCAAAGCCTAGGGGGAAACGGTGAAAAACTGTTTTTT.

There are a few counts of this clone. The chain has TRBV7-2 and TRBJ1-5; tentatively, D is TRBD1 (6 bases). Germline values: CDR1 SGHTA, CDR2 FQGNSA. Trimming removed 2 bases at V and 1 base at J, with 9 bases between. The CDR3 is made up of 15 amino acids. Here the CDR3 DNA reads TGTGCCAGCAGCTTACGTCAGGGGAGCAATCAGCCCCAGCATTTT. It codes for CASSLRQGSNQPQHF.

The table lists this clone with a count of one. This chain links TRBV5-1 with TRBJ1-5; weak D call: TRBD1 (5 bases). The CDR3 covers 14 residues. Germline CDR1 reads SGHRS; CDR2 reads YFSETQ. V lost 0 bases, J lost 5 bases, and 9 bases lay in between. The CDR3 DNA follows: TGCGCCAGCAGCTTGGGACAGACTGATCAGCCCCAGCATTTT. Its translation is CASSLGQTDQPQHF.

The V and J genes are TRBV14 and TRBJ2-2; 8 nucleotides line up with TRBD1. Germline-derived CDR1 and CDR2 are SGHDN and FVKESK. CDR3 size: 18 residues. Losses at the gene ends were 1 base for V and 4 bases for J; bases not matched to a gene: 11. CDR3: CASSQGFRLGTGTGELFF. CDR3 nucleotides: TGTGCCAGCAGCCAAGGATTCCGTCTAGGGACAGGCACCGGGGAGCTGTTTTTT.

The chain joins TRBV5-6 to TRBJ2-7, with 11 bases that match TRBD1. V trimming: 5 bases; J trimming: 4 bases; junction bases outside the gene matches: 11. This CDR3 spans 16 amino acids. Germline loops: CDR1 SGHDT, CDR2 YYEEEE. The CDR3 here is CASREEGTGGTYEQYF. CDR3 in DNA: TGTGCCAGCAGGGAAGAAGGGACAGGGGGGACTTACGAGCAGTACTTC.

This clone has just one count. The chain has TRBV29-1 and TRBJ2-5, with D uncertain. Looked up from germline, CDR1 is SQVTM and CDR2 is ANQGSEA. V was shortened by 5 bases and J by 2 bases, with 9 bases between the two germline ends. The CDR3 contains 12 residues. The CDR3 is CSVYRSQETQYF. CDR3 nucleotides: TGCAGCGTTTATCGGAGTCAAGAGACCCAGTACTTC.

The CDR3 nucleotides read TGTGCCAGCAGCCCAGGGATTTGGAAGCCCCAGCATTTT. As protein: CASSPGIWKPQHF. The rearrangement joins TRBV28 to TRBJ1-5, with a weak D call TRBD1 (5 bases). The CDR3 spans 13 residues. Germline-derived CDR1 and CDR2 are MDHEN and SYDVKM. V lost 6 bases, J lost 8 bases, and 14 bases lay in between. Full variable domain (outside the CDR3, taken from reference TRBV28 and TRBJ1-5): DVKVTQSSRYLVKRTGEKVFLECVQDMDHENMFWYRQDPGLGLRLIYFSYDVKMKEKGDIPEGYSVSREKKERFSLILESASTNQTSMYLCASSPGIWKPQHFGDGTRLSIL.

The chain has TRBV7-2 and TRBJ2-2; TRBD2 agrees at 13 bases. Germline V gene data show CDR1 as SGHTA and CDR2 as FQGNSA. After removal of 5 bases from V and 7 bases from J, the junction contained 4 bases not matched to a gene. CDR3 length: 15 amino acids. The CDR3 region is CASSGLAGAIGELFF. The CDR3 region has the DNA TGTGCCAGCAGCGGACTAGCGGGAGCGATCGGGGAGCTGTTTTTT.

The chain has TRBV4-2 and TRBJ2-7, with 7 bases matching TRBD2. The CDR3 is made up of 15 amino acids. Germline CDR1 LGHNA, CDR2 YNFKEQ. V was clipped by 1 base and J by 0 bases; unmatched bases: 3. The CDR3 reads CASSQGGGSSYEQYF. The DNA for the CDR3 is TGTGCCAGCAGCCAAGGAGGCGGGAGCTCCTACGAGCAGTACTTC.

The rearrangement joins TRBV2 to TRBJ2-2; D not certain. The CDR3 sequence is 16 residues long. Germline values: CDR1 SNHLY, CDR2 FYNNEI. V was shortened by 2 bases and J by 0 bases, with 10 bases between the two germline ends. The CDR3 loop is CASSESRIANTGELFF. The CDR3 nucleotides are TGTGCCAGCAGTGAATCCAGGATCGCGAACACCGGGGAGCTGTTTTTT. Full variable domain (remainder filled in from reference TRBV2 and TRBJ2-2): EPEVTQTPSHQVTQMGQEVILRCVPISNHLYFYWYRQILGQKVEFLVSFYNNEISEKSEIFDDQFSVERPDGSNFTLKIRSTKLEDSAMYFCASSESRIANTGELFFGEGSRLTVL.

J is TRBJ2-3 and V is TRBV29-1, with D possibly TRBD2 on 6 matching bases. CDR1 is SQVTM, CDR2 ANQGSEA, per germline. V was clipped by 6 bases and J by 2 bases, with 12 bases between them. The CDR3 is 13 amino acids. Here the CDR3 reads CSVSGRYTDTQYF. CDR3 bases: TGCAGCGTATCAGGGAGGTACACAGATACGCAGTATTTT.

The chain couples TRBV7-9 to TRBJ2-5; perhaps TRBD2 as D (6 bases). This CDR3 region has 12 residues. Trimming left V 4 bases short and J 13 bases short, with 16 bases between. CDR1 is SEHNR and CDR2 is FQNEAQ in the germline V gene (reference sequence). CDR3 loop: CASSSIGGNSYF. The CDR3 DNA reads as TGTGCCAGCAGCTCAATAGGCGGGAACTCGTACTTC.

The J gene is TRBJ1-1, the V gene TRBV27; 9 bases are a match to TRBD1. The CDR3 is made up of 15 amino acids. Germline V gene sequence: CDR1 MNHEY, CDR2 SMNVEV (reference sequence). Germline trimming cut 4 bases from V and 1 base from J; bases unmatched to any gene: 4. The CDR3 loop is CASSSSTGGNTEAFF. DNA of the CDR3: TGTGCCAGCAGTTCCTCGACAGGGGGGAACACTGAAGCTTTCTTT.